Listed below are T cell receptor beta chains from one sample, sequenced in a study of control samples from healthy donors and cancer patients. Measured with immunoSEQ multiplex PCR; TCRdb has only the in-frame clones, and not every one. The sample holds 17,000 or so clones, 85% to 90% seen once. The specimen sequenced was PBMCs. These receptors originate from a man in his 60s with head and neck cancer. Both conserved end residues are part of each CDR3.

cdr3_aa v_call
CASSEAPQYNSPLHF TRBV6-1
CASSLGQNTEAFF TRBV11-2
CASSWGTGDSRLFF TRBV5-5
CASSLYPGRNSYEQYF TRBV5-8
CASSLGQGNTGELFF TRBV5-5
CASSPRDSFSGNTIYF TRBV7-9
CASTRGETGELFF TRBV2
CASSRAVGRETQYF TRBV5-6
CASSIFGDTAYEQYF TRBV19
CASSRITGVGTEAFF TRBV6-5
CASSMSSGNTIYF TRBV19
CASSPPGRGTSPLHF TRBV13
CASSLLGGGGANEQYF TRBV5-4
CASRPGQGASYEQYF TRBV6-6